The next 25 T cell receptor beta chains were all read from a single sample in a study of CD8+CD57+ T cells in acquired aplastic anemia (dated by TCRdb to about 2018). Expansion of CD8+CD57+ cells had been shown by flow cytometry in the patients chosen for sequencing. Sequencing relied on an Illumina HiSeq 2000. TCR beta VDJ combination and CDR3 sequence profiling used genomic DNA as the template. In TCRdb, the public reads were trimmed at Q25 with fastp and aligned with MiXCR, with productive beta chains retained. Rows with a matching CDR3 protein are joined into one entry that keeps the most common DNA and genes. The sample table lists around 430,000 distinct CDR3 sequences, roughly a third of them with a count of one. Less than 0.85% of the sample belongs to the ten largest clones. Sequences were obtained from sorted CD4+, CD8+, or CD8+CD57+ T cells (not recorded which) from PBMCs. All receptors come from a human donor with aplastic anemia.

This clonotype was detected many times. The gene calls are TRBV20-1 and TRBJ2-3; 7 positions match TRBD2. J gave up 2 bases and V 3 bases, and 2 bases lay outside the gene matches. The V gene's germline CDR1 is DFQATT and CDR2 SNEGSKA (reference sequence). This CDR3 region has 13 residues. The CDR3 loop reads CSARAGVTDTQYF. In DNA form, the CDR3 reads TGCAGTGCTAGGGCGGGGGTCACAGATACGCAGTATTTT.

This chain uses TRBV5-1 with TRBJ1-4; 9 bases line up with TRBD1. The CDR3 covers 15 residues. Germline lookup yields CDR1 SGHRS and CDR2 YFSETQ. V lost 5 bases, J lost 8 bases, and 10 bases stayed unmatched. The CDR3 spells CASSISGTGTEKLFF. The CDR3 bases are TGCGCCAGCAGTATCTCCGGGACAGGGACGGAAAAACTGTTTTTT.

This clonotype was recorded at least ten times. The chain has TRBV19 and TRBJ1-5; D gene unclear. Germline loops: CDR1 LNHDA, CDR2 SQIVND (reference sequence). V lost 3 bases to trimming and J lost 7 bases, with 13 bases between them. This CDR3 has 14 residues. CDR3 sequence (DNA): TGTGCCAGTAGTATGGAAGGCGGTGAGCAGCCCCAGCATTTT. Translating it yields CASSMEGGEQPQHF.

This clonotype was seen a few times. V is TRBV11-2 and J is TRBJ1-3; possibly TRBD1 for D (5 bases). Germline-derived CDR1 and CDR2 are SGHAT and FQNNGV. The length of the CDR3 is 16 residues. The V and J ends lost 3 bases and 0 bases respectively, with 12 bases between them. This chain's CDR3 is CASSLGHPNSGNTIYF. CDR3 bases: TGTGCCAGCAGCTTGGGGCACCCGAACTCTGGAAACACCATATATTTT.

As concerns this clonotype: This could be a read error, since a much larger clone is one nucleotide away. This CDR3 reads CASSLDGTGGMLDTF. DNA of the CDR3: TGTGCCAGCAGCTTAGATGGGACAGGGGGCATGTTGGACACCTTC. The chain recombines TRBV11-2 with TRBJ1-2; 12 positions agree with TRBD1. Per the germline V gene, CDR1 is SGHAT and CDR2 is FQNNGV. The CDR3 covers 15 residues. V lost 0 bases to trimming and J lost 12 bases; unmatched junction nucleotides: 8.

About this clonotype itself: An end of the junction differs from the germline gene, which may be a read error. The V and J genes are TRBV29-1 and TRBJ1-2; D call uncertain. CDR3 length: 12 amino acids. The germline gives CDR1 SQVTM, CDR2 ANQGSEA. The chain's CDR3 is CSVVLGSYSYTF. Here the CDR3 DNA reads TGCAGCGTTGTACTGGGGAGCTATAGCTACACCTTC.

This clonotype showed up many times. V gene TRBV19 combines with J gene TRBJ2-7; the match to TRBD1 covers 8 bases. After removal of 0 bases from V and 3 bases from J, the junction contained 4 bases not matched to a gene. The CDR3 has 15 amino acids. Germline values: CDR1 LNHDA, CDR2 SQIVND (reference sequence). The CDR3 region is CASSIEAGGVYEQYF. DNA for the CDR3: TGTGCCAGTAGTATAGAGGCAGGGGGCGTCTACGAGCAGTACTTC.

This clonotype was seen at least ten times. The chain joins TRBV29-1 to TRBJ1-2; 7 nucleotides align to TRBD1. V trimming: 7 bases; J trimming: 0 bases; junction bases outside the gene matches: 11. CDR3 size: 15 residues. The germline V gene has CDR1 SQVTM and CDR2 ANQGSEA. The CDR3 coding sequence is TGCAGCGCTCAGCTACTTGACAGGGCTAACTATGGCTACACCTTC. This translates into CSAQLLDRANYGYTF.

This clonotype was recorded a few times. The V and J genes are TRBV19 and TRBJ2-5, with 10 bases aligning to TRBD2. The CDR3 has 17 residues. Germline V lookup: CDR1 LNHDA, CDR2 SQIVND (reference sequence). V was clipped by 4 bases and J by 1 base; unmatched bases: 9. Here the CDR3 reads CASSTPSLAGVQETQYF. CDR3 in DNA: TGTGCCAGTAGTACCCCTTCTCTAGCGGGGGTCCAAGAGACCCAGTACTTC.

This clonotype showed up just a few times. This chain joins TRBV2 and TRBJ1-5, with 8 positions matching TRBD1. The CDR3 consists of 18 residues. J lost 0 bases, V lost 4 bases, and 11 bases had no gene match. Germline-derived CDR1 and CDR2 are SNHLY and FYNNEI. The CDR3 region has the DNA TGTGCCAGCAGTGGGAGACAGGGGAGGGCCTATAGCAATCAGCCCCAGCATTTT. Its translation: CASSGRQGRAYSNQPQHF.

This sequence joins TRBV20-1 and TRBJ1-2, with unresolved D. CDR1 and CDR2 from the germline V gene are DFQATT and SNEGSKA (reference sequence). V was shortened by 3 bases and J by 3 bases, with 8 bases between the two germline ends. The CDR3 totals 12 residues. The CDR3 sequence is CSASKRDYGYTF. As DNA, the CDR3 is TGCAGTGCTAGCAAGAGAGACTATGGCTACACCTTC.

Points on this clonotype: Given a much more abundant clone one base away, this may be a read error. The chain is built from TRBV14 and TRBJ2-7, with D perhaps given as TRBD1 or TRBD2 (5 bases each). The CDR3 runs to 12 residues. The V end lost 1 base, the J end lost 12 bases, and 13 bases lay between the germline ends. Germline V CDR1 and CDR2: SGHDN, FVKESK. In nucleotides, the CDR3 is TGTGCCAGCAGCCAAGGAGGGACCCCCCTGTACTTC. As protein: CASSQGGTPLYF.

This clonotype occurred a few times. The chain carries TRBV6-1 and TRBJ1-3, with D unclear. CDR3 size: 13 residues. Trimming shortened V by 7 bases and J by 4 bases, and 11 bases separated the two germline ends. CDR1 and CDR2 (germline): MNHNS, SASEGT. The CDR3 loop is CASTKTQGNTIYF. CDR3 sequence (DNA): TGTGCCAGCACCAAAACACAGGGAAACACCATATATTTT.

The chain recombines TRBV19 with TRBJ1-5; D is undetermined. Germline V gives CDR1 LNHDA, CDR2 SQIVND (reference sequence). V lost 4 bases, J lost 0 bases, and 13 bases lay in between. The CDR3 covers 16 residues. The CDR3 reads CASSTIRLLSNQPQHF. CDR3 DNA sequence: TGTGCCAGTAGTACCATCCGACTCCTTAGCAATCAGCCCCAGCATTTT.

About this clonotype: A much larger clone differs from this one at a single base, so this may be a read error. This sequence joins TRBV10-3 and TRBJ2-3; perhaps TRBD1 as D (6 bases). Germline CDR1 and CDR2: ENHRY and SYGVKD. V lost 5 bases to trimming and J lost 4 bases, with 10 bases between them. The CDR3 contains 13 residues. CDR3 protein: CAISRKGADTQYF. CDR3 DNA sequence: TGTGCCATCAGTCGAAAGGGGGCAGATACGCAGTATTTT.

This clonotype was counted at least ten times. V and J are TRBV7-9 and TRBJ1-2; 7 bases are shared with TRBD1. From germline, CDR1 is SEHNR and CDR2 FQNEAQ (reference sequence). Trimming took 5 bases from V and 5 from J; bases not matched to a gene: 11. The length of the CDR3 is 15 residues. CDR3 DNA: TGTGCCAGCAGCGCCGATAGGGACAGCCCGTATGGCTACACCTTC. It translates to CASSADRDSPYGYTF.

This clonotype was observed a few times. The V call is TRBV25-1, the J call TRBJ2-7; 12 bases map to TRBD2. With 5 bases clipped from V and 0 bases from J, the junction kept 8 bases outside the gene matches. The CDR3 consists of 17 residues. The germline V gene has CDR1 MGHDK and CDR2 SYGVNS. CDR3 sequence: CASSRLAGASSSYEQYF. The DNA for the CDR3 is TGTGCCAGCAGTCGACTAGCGGGGGCCTCAAGCTCCTACGAGCAGTACTTC.

In this sample, this clonotype turned up a few times. The rearrangement joins TRBV20-1 to TRBJ1-4, with 9 bases matching TRBD1. This CDR3 spans 13 amino acids. Trimming took 6 bases from V and 7 from J; bases not matched to a gene: 6. Germline V gene sequence: CDR1 DFQATT, CDR2 SNEGSKA (reference sequence). In DNA form, the CDR3 reads TGCAGTGCAATGACAGGGGGTACTGAAAAACTGTTTTTT. This gives the protein CSAMTGGTEKLFF.

This chain connects TRBV12-3 or TRBV12-4 to TRBJ1-3; 7 bases match TRBD1. CDR3 length: 16 amino acids. J lost 0 bases, V lost 5 bases, and 7 bases had no gene match. CDR3 DNA sequence: TGTGCCAGCAGTCCGGGACAGAAATACTCTGGAAACACCATATATTTT. Translated, it gives CASSPGQKYSGNTIYF.

The V call is TRBV7-2, the J call TRBJ2-3; no clear D gene. Trimming shortened V by 4 bases and J by 4 bases, and 6 bases separated the two germline ends. CDR1 and CDR2 (germline): SGHTA, FQGNSA. The CDR3 length is 12 residues. The CDR3 sequence is CASSSNPDTQYF. CDR3 sequence (DNA): TGTGCCAGCAGCTCCAACCCAGATACGCAGTATTTT.

This chain uses TRBV7-8 with TRBJ2-2, with D unclear. The CDR3 runs 15 residues. Per the germline V gene, CDR1 is SGHVS and CDR2 is FQNEAQ. V lost 5 bases to trimming and J lost 7 bases, with 17 bases between them. CDR3 sequence: CASSLATHENGELFF. Written as DNA, the CDR3 is TGTGCCAGCAGCCTCGCCACTCACGAAAACGGGGAGCTGTTTTTT.

In its sample, this clonotype was seen once. The chain employs TRBV5-1 and TRBJ2-7, with 7 positions matching TRBD1. The CDR3 is 16 residues long. Germline CDR1 is SGHRS and CDR2 is YFSETQ. Germline trimming cut 6 bases from V and 2 bases from J; bases unmatched to any gene: 14. CDR3 sequence reads: CASTPNPGQNAYEQYF. The CDR3 DNA reads as TGCGCCAGCACCCCTAATCCGGGACAGAACGCCTACGAGCAGTACTTC.

This clonotype was counted many times. The V and J genes are TRBV25-1 and TRBJ1-1; D not certain. This CDR3 has 12 residues. Germline loops: CDR1 MGHDK, CDR2 SYGVNS. With 8 bases removed from V and 5 bases from J, the gap between germline ends came to 12 bases. The CDR3 here is CASFRGWTEAFF. In DNA, the CDR3 is TGTGCCAGCTTCCGTGGATGGACTGAAGCTTTCTTT.

The gene calls are TRBV20-1 and TRBJ1-5; TRBD1 is a possible D gene (5 bases). V was cut by 3 bases and J by 9 bases, with 21 bases left in between. Germline CDR1 and CDR2: DFQATT and SNEGSKA (reference sequence). The CDR3 sequence is 15 residues long. The DNA for the CDR3 is TGCAGTGCTAGTCCCCTGACAGCCCAAATCGTGCCCCAGCATTTT. It codes for CSASPLTAQIVPQHF.

The chain has TRBV11-2 and TRBJ1-4; 7 nucleotides agree with TRBD1. After removal of 5 bases from V and 3 bases from J, the junction contained 9 bases not matched to a gene. CDR3 size: 16 residues. Germline-derived CDR1 and CDR2 are SGHAT and FQNNGV. In DNA form, the CDR3 reads TGTGCCAGCAGCCAAAGACCAGGGGGAGCTAATGAAAAACTGTTTTTT. This encodes CASSQRPGGANEKLFF.